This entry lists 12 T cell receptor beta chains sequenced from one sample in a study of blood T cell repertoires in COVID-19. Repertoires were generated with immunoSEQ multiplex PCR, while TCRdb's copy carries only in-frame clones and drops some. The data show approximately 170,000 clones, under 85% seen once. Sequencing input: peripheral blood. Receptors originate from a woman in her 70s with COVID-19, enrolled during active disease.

The CDR3 DNA reads as TGTGCCAGCTCACCCCCGGGCGGGAGGGCCAAGAACGAGCAGTACTTC. This encodes CASSPPGGRAKNEQYF. The V call is TRBV18, the J call TRBJ2-7; 9 bases are shared with TRBD2. Germline values: CDR1 KGHSH, CDR2 LQKENI. The CDR3 has 16 residues. V dropped 3 bases and J dropped 5; count of bases not matched to a gene: 11.

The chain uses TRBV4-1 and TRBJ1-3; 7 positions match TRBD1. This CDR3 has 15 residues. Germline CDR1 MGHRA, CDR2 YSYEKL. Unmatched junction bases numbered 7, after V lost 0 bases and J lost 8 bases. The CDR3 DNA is TGCGCCAGCAGCCAAGATACAGGGGTACTAGACACCATATATTTT. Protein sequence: CASSQDTGVLDTIYF.

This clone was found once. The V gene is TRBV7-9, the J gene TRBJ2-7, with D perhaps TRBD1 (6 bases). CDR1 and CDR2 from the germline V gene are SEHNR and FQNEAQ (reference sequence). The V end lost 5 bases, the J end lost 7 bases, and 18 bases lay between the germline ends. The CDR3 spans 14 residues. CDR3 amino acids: CASSANQQGREQYF. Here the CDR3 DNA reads TGTGCCAGCAGCGCGAATCAACAGGGAAGGGAGCAGTACTTC. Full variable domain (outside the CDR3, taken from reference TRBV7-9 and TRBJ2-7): DTGVSQNPRHKITKRGQNVTFRCDPISEHNRLYWYRQTLGQGPEFLTYFQNEAQLEKSRLLSDRFSAERPKGSFSTLEIQRTEQGDSAMYLCASSANQQGREQYFGPGTRLTVT.

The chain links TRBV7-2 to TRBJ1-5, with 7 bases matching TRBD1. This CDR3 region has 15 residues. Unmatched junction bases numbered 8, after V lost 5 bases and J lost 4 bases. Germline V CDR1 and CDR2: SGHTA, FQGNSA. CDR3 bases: TGTGCCAGCAGCCCTCAGGGGACAGTTAATCAGCCCCAGCATTTT. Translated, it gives CASSPQGTVNQPQHF.

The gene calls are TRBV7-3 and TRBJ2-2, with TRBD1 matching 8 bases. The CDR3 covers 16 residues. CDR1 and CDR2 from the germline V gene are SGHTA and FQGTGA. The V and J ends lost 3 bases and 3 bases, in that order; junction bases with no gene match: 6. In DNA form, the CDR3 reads TGTGCCAGCAGCTTGACCAACAGGGGGGACACCGGGGAGCTGTTTTTT. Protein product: CASSLTNRGDTGELFF.

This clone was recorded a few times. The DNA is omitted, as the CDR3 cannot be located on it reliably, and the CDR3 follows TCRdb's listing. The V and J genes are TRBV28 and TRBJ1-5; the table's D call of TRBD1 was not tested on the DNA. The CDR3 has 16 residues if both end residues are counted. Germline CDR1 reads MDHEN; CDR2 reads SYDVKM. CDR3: CASSSSTGRAVQPQHF.

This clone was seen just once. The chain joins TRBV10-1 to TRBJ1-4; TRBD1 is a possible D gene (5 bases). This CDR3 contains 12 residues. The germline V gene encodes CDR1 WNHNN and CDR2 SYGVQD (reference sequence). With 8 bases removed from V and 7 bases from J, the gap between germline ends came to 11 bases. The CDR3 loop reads CASSQGGEKLFF. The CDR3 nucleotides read TGCGCCAGCTCCCAGGGAGGTGAAAAACTGTTTTTT.

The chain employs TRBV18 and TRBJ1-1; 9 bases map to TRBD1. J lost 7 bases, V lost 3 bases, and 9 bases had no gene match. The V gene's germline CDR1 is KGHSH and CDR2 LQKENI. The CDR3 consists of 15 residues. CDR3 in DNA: TGTGCCAGCTCACCGCCGGGACAGGGAGGCGGTGAAGCTTTCTTT. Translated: CASSPPGQGGGEAFF.

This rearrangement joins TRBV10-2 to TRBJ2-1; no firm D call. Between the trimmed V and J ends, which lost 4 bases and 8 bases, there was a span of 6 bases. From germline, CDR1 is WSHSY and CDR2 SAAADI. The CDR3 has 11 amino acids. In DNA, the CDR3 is TGCGCCAGCAGTGTCCTTTATGAGCAGTTCTTC. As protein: CASSVLYEQFF.

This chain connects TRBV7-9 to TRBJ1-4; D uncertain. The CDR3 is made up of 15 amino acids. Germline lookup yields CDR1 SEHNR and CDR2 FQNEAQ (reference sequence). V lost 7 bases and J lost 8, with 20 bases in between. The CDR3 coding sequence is TGTGCCAGCACCCAAAGAGCGGGGATGGAGGAAAAACTGTTTTTT. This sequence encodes CASTQRAGMEEKLFF.

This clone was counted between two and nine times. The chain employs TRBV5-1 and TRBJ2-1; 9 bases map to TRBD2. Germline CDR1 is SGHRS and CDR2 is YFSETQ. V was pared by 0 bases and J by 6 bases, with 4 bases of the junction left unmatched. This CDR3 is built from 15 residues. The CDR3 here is CASSLGLAGINEQFF. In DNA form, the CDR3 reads TGCGCCAGCAGCTTGGGGCTAGCGGGAATCAATGAGCAGTTCTTC.

The CDR3 DNA reads TGTGCCAGCAGCGTAGAGGCAGGAGGAGCCGGGGAGCTGTTTTTT. It translates to CASSVEAGGAGELFF. The V gene is TRBV9, the J gene TRBJ2-2; D is perhaps TRBD2 (5 bases). Trimming took off 0 bases at V and 6 bases at J, with 12 bases between the two ends. Germline CDR1 SGDLS, CDR2 YYNGEE. The CDR3 length is 15 residues.